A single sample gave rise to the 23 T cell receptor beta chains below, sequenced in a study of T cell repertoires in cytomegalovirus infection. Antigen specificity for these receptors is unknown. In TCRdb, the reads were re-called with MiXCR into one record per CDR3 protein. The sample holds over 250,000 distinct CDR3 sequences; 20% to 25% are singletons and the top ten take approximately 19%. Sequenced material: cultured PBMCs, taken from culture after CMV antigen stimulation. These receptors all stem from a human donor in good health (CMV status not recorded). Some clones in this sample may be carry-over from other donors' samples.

The CDR3 sequence is CASSVTGSGNQPQHF. The CDR3 coding sequence is TGTGCCAGCAGTGTAACAGGGTCGGGCAATCAGCCCCAGCATTTT. The V call is TRBV6-1, the J call TRBJ1-5, with D perhaps matching TRBD1 (6 bases). V was clipped by 4 bases and J by 2 bases, with 12 bases between them. CDR3 length: 15 amino acids. CDR1 is MNHNS and CDR2 is SASEGT in the germline V gene.

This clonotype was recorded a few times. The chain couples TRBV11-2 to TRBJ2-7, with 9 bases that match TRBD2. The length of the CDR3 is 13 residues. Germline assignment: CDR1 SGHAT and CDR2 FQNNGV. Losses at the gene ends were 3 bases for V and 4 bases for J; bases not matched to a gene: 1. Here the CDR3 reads CASSFSGGYEQYV. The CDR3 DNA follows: TGTGCCAGCAGCTTTAGCGGGGGTTACGAGCAGTACGTC.

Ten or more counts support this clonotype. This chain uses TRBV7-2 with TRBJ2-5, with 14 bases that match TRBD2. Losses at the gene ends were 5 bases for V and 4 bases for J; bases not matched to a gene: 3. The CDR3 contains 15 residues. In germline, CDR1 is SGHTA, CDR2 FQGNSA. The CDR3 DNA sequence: TGTGCCAGCAGCCTGGGACTAGCGGGAGCAGAGACCCAGTACTTC. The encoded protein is CASSLGLAGAETQYF.

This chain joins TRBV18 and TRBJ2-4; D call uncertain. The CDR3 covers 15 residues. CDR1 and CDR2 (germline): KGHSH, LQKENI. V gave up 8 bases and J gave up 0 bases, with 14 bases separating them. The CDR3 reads CASLPQGRAKNIQYF. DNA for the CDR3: TGTGCCAGCCTACCACAAGGTCGAGCCAAAAACATTCAGTACTTC.

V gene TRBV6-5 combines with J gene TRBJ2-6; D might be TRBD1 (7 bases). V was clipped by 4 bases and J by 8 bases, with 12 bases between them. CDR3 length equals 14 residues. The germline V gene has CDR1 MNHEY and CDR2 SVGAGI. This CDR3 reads CASSSTGRTNVLTF. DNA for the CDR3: TGTGCCAGCAGTTCGACAGGGAGGACCAACGTCCTGACTTTC.

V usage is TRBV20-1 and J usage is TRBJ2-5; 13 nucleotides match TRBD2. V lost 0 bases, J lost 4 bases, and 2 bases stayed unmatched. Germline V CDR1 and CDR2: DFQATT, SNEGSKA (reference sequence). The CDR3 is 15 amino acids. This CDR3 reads CSARELAGGLETQYF. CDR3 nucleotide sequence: TGCAGTGCTAGAGAACTAGCGGGAGGGCTAGAGACCCAGTACTTC.

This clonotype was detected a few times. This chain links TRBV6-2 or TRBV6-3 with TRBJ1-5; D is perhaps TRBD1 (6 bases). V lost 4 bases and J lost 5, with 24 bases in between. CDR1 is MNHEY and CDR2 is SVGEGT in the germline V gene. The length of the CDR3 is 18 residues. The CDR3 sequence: CASSSLYLLTGKYQPQHF. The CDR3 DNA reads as TGTGCCAGCAGTTCACTTTACCTCCTAACAGGGAAGTATCAGCCCCAGCATTTT.

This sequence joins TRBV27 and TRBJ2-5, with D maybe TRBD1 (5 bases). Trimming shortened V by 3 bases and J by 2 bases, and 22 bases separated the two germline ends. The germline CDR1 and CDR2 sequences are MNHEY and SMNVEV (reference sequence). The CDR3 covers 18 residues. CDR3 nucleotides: TGTGCCAGCAGTTTTATCACGCCGCAAGGGGCTCTTCAAGAGACCCAGTACTTC. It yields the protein CASSFITPQGALQETQYF.

CDR3 in amino acids: CASSSRQGVGYTF. CDR3 sequence (DNA): TGTGCCAGTAGTTCCCGACAGGGAGTAGGCTACACCTTC. This sequence joins TRBV19 and TRBJ1-2; 7 bases are shared with TRBD1. CDR3 size: 13 residues. CDR1 is LNHDA and CDR2 is SQIVND in the germline V gene (reference sequence). Trimming at V came to 5 bases and at J to 8 bases, leaving 8 bases not matched to a gene.

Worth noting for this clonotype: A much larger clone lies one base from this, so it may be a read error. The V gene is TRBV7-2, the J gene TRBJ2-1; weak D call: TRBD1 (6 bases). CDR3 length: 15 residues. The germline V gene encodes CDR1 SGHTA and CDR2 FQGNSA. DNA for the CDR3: TGTGCCAGCAGCTTAGTCCAGGGGACCTACAATAAGCAGTTCTTC. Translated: CASSLVQGTYNKQFF. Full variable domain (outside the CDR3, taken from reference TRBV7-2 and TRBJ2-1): GAGVSQSPSNKVTEKGKDVELRCDPISGHTALYWYRQSLGQGLEFLIYFQGNSAPDKSGLPSDRFSAERTGGSVSTLTIQRTQQEDSAVYLCASSLVQGTYNKQFFGPGTRLTVL.

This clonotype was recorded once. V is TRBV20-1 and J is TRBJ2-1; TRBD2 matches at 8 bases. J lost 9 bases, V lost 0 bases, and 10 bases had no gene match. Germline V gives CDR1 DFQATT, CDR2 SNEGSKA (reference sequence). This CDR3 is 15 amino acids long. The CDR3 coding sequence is TGCAGTGCTAGAGATTATCCGGGAGGGCTCAGTGAGCAGTTCTTC. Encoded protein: CSARDYPGGLSEQFF.

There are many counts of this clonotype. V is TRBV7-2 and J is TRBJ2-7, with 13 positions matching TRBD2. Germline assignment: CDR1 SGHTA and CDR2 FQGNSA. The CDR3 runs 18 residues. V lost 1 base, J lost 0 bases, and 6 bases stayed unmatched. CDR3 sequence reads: CASSLELAGGSSSYEQYF. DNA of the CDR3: TGTGCCAGCAGCTTAGAACTAGCGGGAGGGTCGAGCTCCTACGAGCAGTACTTC.

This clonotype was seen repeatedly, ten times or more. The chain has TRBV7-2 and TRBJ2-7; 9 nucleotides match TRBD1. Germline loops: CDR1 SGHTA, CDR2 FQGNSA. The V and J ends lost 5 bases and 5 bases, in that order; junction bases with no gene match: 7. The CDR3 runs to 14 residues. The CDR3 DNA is TGTGCCAGCAGCCTAGGACAGGGGTATGACGAGCAGTACTTC. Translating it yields CASSLGQGYDEQYF.

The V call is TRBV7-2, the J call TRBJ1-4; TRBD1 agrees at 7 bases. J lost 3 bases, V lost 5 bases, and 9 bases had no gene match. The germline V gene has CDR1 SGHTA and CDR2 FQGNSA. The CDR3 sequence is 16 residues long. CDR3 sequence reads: CASSPAYRGANEKLFF. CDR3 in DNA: TGTGCCAGCAGCCCCGCCTACAGGGGTGCTAATGAAAAACTGTTTTTT.

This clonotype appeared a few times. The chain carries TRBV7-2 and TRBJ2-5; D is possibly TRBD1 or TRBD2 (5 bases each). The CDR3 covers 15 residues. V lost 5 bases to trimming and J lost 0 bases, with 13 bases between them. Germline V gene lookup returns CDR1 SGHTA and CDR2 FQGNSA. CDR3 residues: CASSPGRGDQETQYF. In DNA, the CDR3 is TGTGCCAGCAGCCCGGGGAGAGGGGACCAAGAGACCCAGTACTTC.

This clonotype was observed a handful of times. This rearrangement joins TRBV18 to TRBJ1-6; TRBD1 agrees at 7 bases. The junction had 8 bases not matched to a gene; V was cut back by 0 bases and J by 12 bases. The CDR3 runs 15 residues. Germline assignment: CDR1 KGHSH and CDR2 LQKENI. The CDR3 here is CASSPPGQGVRPLHF. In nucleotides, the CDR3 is TGTGCCAGCTCACCACCGGGGCAGGGGGTTCGACCCCTCCACTTT.

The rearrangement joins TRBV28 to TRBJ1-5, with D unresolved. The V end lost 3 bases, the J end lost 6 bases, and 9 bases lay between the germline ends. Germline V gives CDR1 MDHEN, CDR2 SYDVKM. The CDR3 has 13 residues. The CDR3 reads CASSFLEGQPQHF. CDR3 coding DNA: TGTGCCAGCAGTTTCCTTGAAGGTCAGCCCCAGCATTTT.

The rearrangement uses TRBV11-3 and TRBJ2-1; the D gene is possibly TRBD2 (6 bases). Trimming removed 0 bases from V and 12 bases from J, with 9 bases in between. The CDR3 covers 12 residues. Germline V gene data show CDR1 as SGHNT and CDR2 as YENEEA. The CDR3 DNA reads TGTGCCAGCAGCTTAGAAACTAGCCTGCAGTTCTTC. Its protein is CASSLETSLQFF.

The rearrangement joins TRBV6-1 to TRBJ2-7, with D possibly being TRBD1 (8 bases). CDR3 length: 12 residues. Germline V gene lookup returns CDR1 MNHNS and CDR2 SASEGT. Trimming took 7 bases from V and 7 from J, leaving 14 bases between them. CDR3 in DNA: TGTGCCAGCAACTACAGGGGGGGTGAGCAGTACGTC. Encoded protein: CASNYRGGEQYV.

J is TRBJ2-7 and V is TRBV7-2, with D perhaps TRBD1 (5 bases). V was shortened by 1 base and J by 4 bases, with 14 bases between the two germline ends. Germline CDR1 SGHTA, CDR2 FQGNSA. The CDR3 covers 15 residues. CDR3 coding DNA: TGTGCCAGCAGCTTAGGAACAGGATCCCTATACGAGCAGTACGTC. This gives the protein CASSLGTGSLYEQYV.

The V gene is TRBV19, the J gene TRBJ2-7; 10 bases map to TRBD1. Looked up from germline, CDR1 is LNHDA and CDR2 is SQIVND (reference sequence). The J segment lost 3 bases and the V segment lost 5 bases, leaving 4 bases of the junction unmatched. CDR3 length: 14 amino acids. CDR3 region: CASSRGTGDYEQYV. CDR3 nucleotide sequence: TGTGCCAGTAGTCGGGGGACAGGGGACTACGAGCAGTACGTC.

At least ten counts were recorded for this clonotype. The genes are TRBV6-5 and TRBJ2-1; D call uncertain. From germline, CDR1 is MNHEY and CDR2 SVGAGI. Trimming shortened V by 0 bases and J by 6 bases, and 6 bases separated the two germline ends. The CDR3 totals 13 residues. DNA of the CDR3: TGTGCCAGCAGTTACTCGATTCTCAATGAGCAGTTCTTC. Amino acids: CASSYSILNEQFF.

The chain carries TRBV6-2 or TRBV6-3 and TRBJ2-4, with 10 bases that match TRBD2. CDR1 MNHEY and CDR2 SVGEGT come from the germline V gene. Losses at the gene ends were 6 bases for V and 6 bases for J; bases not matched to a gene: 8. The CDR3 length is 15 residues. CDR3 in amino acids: CASSPSGRGRNIQYF. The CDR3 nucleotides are TGTGCCAGCAGCCCTAGCGGGAGAGGACGAAACATTCAGTACTTC.